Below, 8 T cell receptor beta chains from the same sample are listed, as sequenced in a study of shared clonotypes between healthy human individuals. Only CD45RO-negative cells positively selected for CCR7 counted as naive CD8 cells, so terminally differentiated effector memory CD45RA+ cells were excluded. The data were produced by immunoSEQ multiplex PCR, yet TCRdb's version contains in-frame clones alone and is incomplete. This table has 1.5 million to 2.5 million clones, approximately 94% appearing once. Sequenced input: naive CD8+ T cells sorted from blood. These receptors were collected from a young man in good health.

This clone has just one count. The CDR3 sequence: CASSPSGRGDTQYF. The CDR3 bases are TGTGCCAGCAGCCCCAGCGGGCGAGGAGATACGCAGTATTTT. J is TRBJ2-3 and V is TRBV14, with a possible D match to TRBD2 (6 bases). The CDR3 extends over 14 amino acids. Trimming took off 4 bases at V and 5 bases at J, with 13 bases between the two ends. Per germline, CDR1 SGHDN and CDR2 FVKESK. The whole variable domain, remainder taken from reference TRBV14 and TRBJ2-3, is EAGVTQFPSHSVIEKGQTVTLRCDPISGHDNLYWYRRVMGKEIKFLLHFVKESKQDESGMPNNRFLAERTGGTYSTLKVQPAELEDSGVYFCASSPSGRGDTQYFGPGTRLTVL.

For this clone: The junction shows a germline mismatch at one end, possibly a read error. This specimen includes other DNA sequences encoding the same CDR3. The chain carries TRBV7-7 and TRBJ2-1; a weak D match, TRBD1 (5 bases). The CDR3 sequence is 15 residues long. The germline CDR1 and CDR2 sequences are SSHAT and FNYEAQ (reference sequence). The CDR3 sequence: CASSSGASSYNEQFF. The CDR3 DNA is TGTGCTAGCAGCTCTGGGGCGAGCTCCTACAATGAGCAGTTCTTC. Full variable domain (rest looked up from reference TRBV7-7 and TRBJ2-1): GAGVSQSPRYKVTKRGQDVTLRCDPISSHATLYWYQQALGQGPEFLTYFNYEAQPDKSGLPSDRFSAERPEGSISTLTIQRTEQRDSAMYRCASSSGASSYNEQFFGPGTRLTVL.

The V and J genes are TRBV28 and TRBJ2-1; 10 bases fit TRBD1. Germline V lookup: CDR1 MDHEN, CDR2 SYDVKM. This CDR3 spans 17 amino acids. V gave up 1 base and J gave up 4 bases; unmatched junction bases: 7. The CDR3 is CASSLSDRGMAYNEQFF. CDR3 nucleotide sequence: TGTGCCAGCAGTTTATCGGACAGGGGGATGGCGTACAATGAGCAGTTCTTC.

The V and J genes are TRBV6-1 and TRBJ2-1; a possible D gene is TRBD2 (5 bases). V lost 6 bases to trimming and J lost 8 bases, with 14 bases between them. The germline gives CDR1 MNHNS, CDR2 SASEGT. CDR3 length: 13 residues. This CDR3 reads CASRPIGVDEQFF. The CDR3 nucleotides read TGTGCCAGCAGACCGATCGGGGTAGATGAGCAGTTCTTC.

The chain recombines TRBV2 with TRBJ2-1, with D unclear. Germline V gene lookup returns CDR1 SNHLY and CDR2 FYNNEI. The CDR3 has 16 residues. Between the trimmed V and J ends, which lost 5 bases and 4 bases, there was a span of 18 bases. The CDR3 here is CASSRPADNPYNEQFF. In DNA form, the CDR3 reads TGTGCCAGCAGTCGACCGGCAGACAACCCGTACAATGAGCAGTTCTTC.

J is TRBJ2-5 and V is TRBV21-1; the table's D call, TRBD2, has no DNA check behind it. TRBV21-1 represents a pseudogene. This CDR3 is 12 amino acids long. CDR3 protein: CAGGAQGETQYF. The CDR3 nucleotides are TGTGCCGGGGGGGCGCAGGGAGAGACCCAGTACTTC.

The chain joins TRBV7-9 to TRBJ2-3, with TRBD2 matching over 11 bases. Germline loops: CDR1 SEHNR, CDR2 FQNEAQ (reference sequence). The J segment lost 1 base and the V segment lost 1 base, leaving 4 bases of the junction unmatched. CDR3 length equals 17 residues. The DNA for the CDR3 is TGTGCCAGCAGCTTAGATGTAGCGGGAGGGGGCACAGATACGCAGTATTTT. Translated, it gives CASSLDVAGGGTDTQYF.

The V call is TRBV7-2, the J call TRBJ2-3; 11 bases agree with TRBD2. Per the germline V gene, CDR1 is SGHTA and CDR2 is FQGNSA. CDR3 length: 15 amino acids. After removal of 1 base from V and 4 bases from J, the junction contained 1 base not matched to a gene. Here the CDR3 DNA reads TGTGCCAGCAGCTTAGGACTAGCGGGACCAGATACGCAGTATTTT. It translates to CASSLGLAGPDTQYF.